The rows below give T cell receptor beta chains drawn from one sample of a study of cytomegalovirus exposure and HLA in healthy donors. The repertoire was sequenced with immunoSEQ multiplex PCR; TCRdb's copy has only in-frame clones and lacks some. Here the sample spans around 300,000 clones, 72% being singletons. Sequenced sample: PBMCs. Receptor source: a female donor in good health and CMV-seronegative. The conserved cysteine and the conserved F or W are not part of the CDR3 here. The order of the fields is J gene, V gene, CDR3 protein.

j_call: TRBJ1-1
v_call: TRBV11-2
cdr3_aa: ASTPIVTEAF

j_call: TRBJ2-3
v_call: TRBV5-1
cdr3_aa: ASSLSGREWTDTQY

j_call: TRBJ1-5
v_call: TRBV28
cdr3_aa: ASSWGRAQH

j_call: TRBJ2-3
v_call: TRBV29-1
cdr3_aa: SVLNSDTQY

j_call: TRBJ2-7
v_call: TRBV28
cdr3_aa: ASSFGLIYEQY

j_call: TRBJ1-1
v_call: TRBV9
cdr3_aa: ASSTGELTEAF

j_call: TRBJ2-7
v_call: TRBV4-1
cdr3_aa: ASSPKQGVYEQY

j_call: TRBJ2-1
v_call: TRBV15
cdr3_aa: ATSGLLAVNEQF

j_call: TRBJ2-3
v_call: TRBV5-8
cdr3_aa: ASSSGTSDRKDTQY

j_call: TRBJ1-5
v_call: TRBV10-2
cdr3_aa: ASSESTGLDNQPQH

j_call: TRBJ1-6
v_call: TRBV5-6
cdr3_aa: ASSKQTQDSPLH

j_call: TRBJ2-2
v_call: TRBV19
cdr3_aa: ASSMRADAPGELF

j_call: TRBJ1-2
v_call: TRBV5-1
cdr3_aa: ASRGTADGYT

j_call: -
v_call: TRBV5-4
cdr3_aa: ASSYPMSGSGHEQY

j_call: TRBJ2-3
v_call: TRBV5-1
cdr3_aa: ASSLASGGGRDTQY

j_call: TRBJ2-7
v_call: TRBV5-5
cdr3_aa: ASSQYGTPPYEQY

j_call: TRBJ1-1
v_call: TRBV28
cdr3_aa: ASSLGYTEAF

j_call: TRBJ1-6
v_call: TRBV5-6
cdr3_aa: ASSSNWDISYNSPLH

j_call: TRBJ1-1
v_call: TRBV7-9
cdr3_aa: ASSLVVQGGTEAF

j_call: TRBJ1-2
v_call: TRBV28
cdr3_aa: ASSIASFSGYT

j_call: TRBJ1-1
v_call: TRBV19
cdr3_aa: ASRWQGNTEAF

j_call: TRBJ2-7
v_call: TRBV7-2
cdr3_aa: ASSRYSYEQY

j_call: TRBJ2-1
v_call: TRBV4-1
cdr3_aa: ASSQGLLADPLQGNEQF

j_call: TRBJ1-1
v_call: TRBV11-3
cdr3_aa: ASSLSGTGGYEAF

j_call: TRBJ2-5
v_call: TRBV6-1
cdr3_aa: ASITTSGNTETQY

j_call: TRBJ2-1
v_call: TRBV5-1
cdr3_aa: ASSLPLAGTLNEQF

j_call: TRBJ1-5
v_call: TRBV10-1
cdr3_aa: ASSFGVFPGHPDPNQPQH

j_call: TRBJ2-2
v_call: TRBV10-1
cdr3_aa: ASSRASNTGELF

j_call: TRBJ1-4
v_call: TRBV27
cdr3_aa: ASSFRRTNEKLF